Each of the 17 T cell receptor beta chains below was sequenced from the same sample in a study of shared clonotypes between healthy human individuals. CD45RO-negative, CCR7-selected cells formed the naive CD8 fraction, which excluded terminally differentiated effector memory CD45RA+ cells. The repertoire was sequenced with immunoSEQ multiplex PCR; TCRdb's copy has only in-frame clones and lacks some. The sample consists of roughly 1,800,000 clones, about 95% of them appearing once. The sequenced material came from naive CD8+ T cells sorted from blood. The receptors originated from a man in his late teens or twenties in good health.

This chain connects TRBV7-2 to TRBJ2-3, with TRBD2 matching over 13 bases. The CDR3 has 16 residues. V shed 5 bases, J shed 0 bases, and the junction held 2 bases outside the gene matches. Germline CDR1 reads SGHTA; CDR2 reads FQGNSA. Here the CDR3 reads CASSRLAGGSTDTQYF. DNA for the CDR3: TGTGCCAGCAGCCGACTAGCGGGGGGAAGCACAGATACGCAGTATTTT.

The genes are TRBV19 and TRBJ1-5, with D perhaps matching TRBD1 (6 bases). V dropped 7 bases and J dropped 7 bases, with 17 bases sitting between them. CDR1 LNHDA and CDR2 SQIVND come from the germline V gene (reference sequence). The CDR3 runs 14 residues. The CDR3 reads CASKGGGAGQPQHF. Written as DNA, the CDR3 is TGTGCCAGTAAGGGCGGGGGGGCAGGACAGCCCCAGCATTTT.

The gene calls are TRBV5-4 and TRBJ1-1, with a tentative D call TRBD1 (5 bases). Trimming removed 4 bases at V and 0 bases at J, with 10 bases between. The CDR3 is made up of 14 amino acids. CDR1 SGHNT and CDR2 YYREEE come from the germline V gene (reference sequence). The CDR3 DNA is TGTGCCAGCAGCGGGGGGGGTATGAACACTGAAGCTTTCTTT. Translated, it gives CASSGGGMNTEAFF.

The chain couples TRBV6-1 to TRBJ2-7; D gene unclear. In germline, CDR1 is MNHNS, CDR2 SASEGT. Trimming shortened V by 4 bases and J by 3 bases, and 13 bases separated the two germline ends. CDR3 size: 14 residues. This chain's CDR3 is CASSVADENYEQYF. For the CDR3, the DNA is TGTGCCAGCAGTGTGGCGGACGAGAACTACGAGCAGTACTTC.

Written as DNA, the CDR3 is TGTGCCAGCAGCTTGGGCAGGGGGAATCTTTACGAGCAGTACTTC. Residues: CASSLGRGNLYEQYF. V gene TRBV13 combines with J gene TRBJ2-7, with 7 bases identical to TRBD1. Germline CDR1 reads PRHDT; CDR2 reads FYEKMQ (reference sequence). The CDR3 spans 15 residues. Trimming took 3 bases from V and 4 from J; bases not matched to a gene: 9. Using reference TRBV13 and TRBJ2-7 for the parts outside the CDR3, the full variable domain is AAGVIQSPRHLIKEKRETATLKCYPIPRHDTVYWYQQGPGQDPQFLISFYEKMQSDKGSIPDRFSAQQFSDYHSELNMSSLELGDSALYFCASSLGRGNLYEQYFGPGTRLTVT.

V gene TRBV6-1 combines with J gene TRBJ2-7, with a tentative D call TRBD1 (6 bases). The CDR3 covers 16 residues. Trimming stripped 3 bases from V and 5 bases from J, with 20 bases between. From germline, CDR1 is MNHNS and CDR2 SASEGT. For the CDR3, the DNA is TGTGCCAGCAGTGATAGCCAGGGGTTTGTGAGGGACGAGCAGTACTTC. This translates into CASSDSQGFVRDEQYF.

The J gene is TRBJ1-1, the V gene TRBV19; perhaps TRBD1 as D (5 bases). There are 13 residues in the CDR3. The germline gives CDR1 LNHDA, CDR2 SQIVND (reference sequence). V was pared by 6 bases and J by 3 bases, with 11 bases between. The CDR3 sequence: CASRSQGYTEAFF. CDR3 DNA: TGTGCCAGTAGGTCTCAGGGTTACACTGAAGCTTTCTTT.

This chain uses TRBV19 with TRBJ1-1; perhaps TRBD1 as D (5 bases). V gave up 5 bases and J gave up 10 bases, with 17 bases separating them. Germline lookup yields CDR1 LNHDA and CDR2 SQIVND (reference sequence). The CDR3 is 13 residues long. Here the CDR3 reads CASSPGGFEVAFF. CDR3 bases: TGTGCCAGTAGTCCCGGGGGTTTTGAAGTAGCTTTCTTT.

The chain joins TRBV5-6 to TRBJ1-5, with no clear D. This CDR3 has 14 residues. Per germline, CDR1 SGHDT and CDR2 YYEEEE. Trimming shortened V by 2 bases and J by 0 bases, and 6 bases separated the two germline ends. CDR3 protein: CASSLSDSNQPQHF. The CDR3 DNA reads TGTGCCAGCAGCTTATCTGATAGCAATCAGCCCCAGCATTTT.

This chain connects TRBV6-4 to TRBJ1-6; D gene unclear. The V gene lost 0 bases and the J gene lost 9 bases, with 9 bases spanning the gap. The length of the CDR3 is 14 residues. Germline lookup yields CDR1 MRHNA and CDR2 SNTAGT. The CDR3 region is CASSDSLGGSPLHF. Written as DNA, the CDR3 is TGTGCCAGCAGTGACTCTCTTGGCGGTTCACCCCTCCACTTT.

The chain has TRBV4-1 and TRBJ1-5; no clear D. Germline values: CDR1 MGHRA, CDR2 YSYEKL. Trimming pared 4 bases from V and 7 bases from J, leaving 11 bases between. This CDR3 contains 13 residues. CDR3 coding DNA: TGCGCCAGCAGCCTTCAGGCGGCCCAGCCCCAGCATTTT. It translates to CASSLQAAQPQHF.

This clone was counted once. The chain combines TRBV5-6 with TRBJ2-3, with D perhaps matching TRBD1 (5 bases). Trimming cost V 0 bases and J 2 bases, with 16 bases left between them. This CDR3 region has 17 residues. Germline V gives CDR1 SGHDT, CDR2 YYEEEE. CDR3 DNA: TGTGCCAGCAGCTTGGATTTGGGGCTGATACTCACAGATACGCAGTATTTT. Translating gives CASSLDLGLILTDTQYF.

The CDR3 protein is CASSYGQGDGYTF. CDR3 coding DNA: TGTGCCAGCAGCTATGGACAGGGGGATGGCTACACCTTC. The V and J genes are TRBV7-9 and TRBJ1-2, with TRBD1 identical over 10 bases. Unmatched junction bases numbered 2, after V lost 4 bases and J lost 6 bases. The CDR3 consists of 13 residues. CDR1 and CDR2 from the germline V gene are SEHNR and FQNEAQ (reference sequence).

The CDR3 DNA follows: TGCGCCAGCAGCCAAGATAGGGCGCTAGCGGCCTACGAGCAGTACTTC. As protein: CASSQDRALAAYEQYF. This sequence joins TRBV4-1 and TRBJ2-7; 7 nucleotides agree with TRBD2. CDR1 MGHRA and CDR2 YSYEKL come from the germline V gene. The CDR3 runs 16 residues. V shed 0 bases, J shed 2 bases, and the junction held 7 bases outside the gene matches.

The chain combines TRBV27 with TRBJ2-1; TRBD1 matches 8 bases. The CDR3 contains 15 residues. Germline V lookup: CDR1 MNHEY, CDR2 SMNVEV (reference sequence). J was trimmed by 6 bases and V by 9 bases; bases with no gene match: 13. The CDR3 DNA sequence: TGTGCCAGTAAGCCATCAGACAGGGGAATCAATGAGCAGTTCTTC. This gives the protein CASKPSDRGINEQFF.

The chain has TRBV10-2 and TRBJ2-7, with D perhaps TRBD1 (5 bases). CDR1 WSHSY and CDR2 SAAADI come from the germline V gene. This CDR3 is built from 13 residues. Trimming took 2 bases from V and 3 from J, leaving 8 bases between them. The CDR3 loop is CASSENRFYEQYF. The CDR3 DNA sequence: TGCGCCAGCAGTGAGAACAGGTTCTACGAGCAGTACTTC.

As for this clone: The same CDR3 also results from other DNA sequences found in this sample. This chain uses TRBV6-1 with TRBJ2-7, with D perhaps TRBD1 or TRBD2 (6 bases each). Germline CDR1 MNHNS, CDR2 SASEGT. V was cut by 2 bases and J by 3 bases, with 8 bases left in between. This CDR3 spans 13 amino acids. CDR3 in amino acids: CASSERGVYEQYF. CDR3 nucleotide sequence: TGTGCCAGCAGTGAAAGGGGGGTCTACGAGCAGTACTTC.